The source of this TCR beta chain is a study of T cell responses to AZD1222 COVID-19 vaccine. Overall study findings and caveats: Reports say nearly half of spike-specific TCRs go after unmutated variant regions. Spike-spanning, vaccine-associated CD4 TCRs were dominant at 160-218 and 743-854. The study identified only five to seven AZD1222 recipients as seropositive at baseline. Among the donors, most were white British and more were female, and clonal diversity was possibly underestimated.

In regard to this clone: The target antigen is unknown.

There are 14 residues in the CDR3. The germline V gene encodes CDR1 MNHEY and CDR2 SVGAGI. The V end was cut by 3 bases, the J end by 5 bases, with 11 bases between. The method was immunoSEQ multiplex PCR; TCRdb's version includes in-frame clones alone and lacks a portion of them. Among fewer than 200,000 clones listed, about nine tenths were seen once. The chain recombines TRBV6-5 with TRBJ1-5; D unresolved. Sequences were derived from peripheral blood, sampled on day 0 of AZD1222 vaccination. The receptor was derived from an adult in good health. The CDR3 loop is CASSYAGSHQPQHF. DNA of the CDR3: TGTGCCAGCAGTTATGCGGGGTCGCATCAGCCCCAGCATTTT.